The sample holds many counts of the clone carrying this T cell receptor beta chain. The entry originates in a study of HIV-infected patients and healthy controls. All unsorted peripheral T cells were captured because whole blood was used without fractionation. This CDR3 contains 19 residues. Trimming removed 8 bases at V and 0 bases at J, with 27 bases between. Germline V lookup: CDR1 MDHEN, CDR2 SYDVKM. Reverse transcription used around 500 ng RNA and constant-region primers for alpha and beta. Alpha and beta chain libraries were made separately by chain-specific third strand synthesis with multiplexing indices. TCRdb used MiXCR to reprocess the 5' RACE reads, holding one entry per CDR3 protein. The sample yields more than 15,000 distinct CDR3 sequences, 9% to 9.5% seen once.

The J gene is TRBJ2-3, the V gene TRBV28, with D perhaps given as TRBD1 or TRBD2 (5 bases each). This receptor was obtained from an adult in good health. Source material: blood. In DNA form, the CDR3 reads TGTGCCAGCGGGGGTTTGTGGTCCACCACGGTCCAGAGCACAGATACGCAGTATTTT. It translates to CASGGLWSTTVQSTDTQYF.